This T cell receptor beta chain was captured in a study of blood T cell repertoires in COVID-19. In the study overall: Samples of COVID-19 (acute and convalescent) were obtained from the United States, Italy and Spain.

Authors' data handling: Using reference gene primer amplification, nucleated cell counts were estimated. Using immunoSEQ multiplex PCR, the repertoire was profiled, and TCRdb retains in-frame clones only, with some absent. The DNA was the basis for D and trimming; V, J and clone size are from that table. Among under 150,000 clones listed, around 82% were seen once. Unmatched junction bases numbered 7, after V lost 1 base and J lost 3 bases. In germline, CDR1 is SGHRS, CDR2 YFSETQ. This CDR3 region has 15 residues. The TCR originated in a man aged 60 to 69 with acute or convalescent COVID-19. This sequence joins TRBV5-1 and TRBJ2-7; TRBD2 aligns across 7 bases. Source material: peripheral blood. The CDR3: CASSLSSGGLYEQYF. CDR3 sequence (DNA): TGCGCCAGCAGCTTGTCCTCGGGAGGACTCTACGAGCAGTACTTC.